The 13 T cell receptor beta chains given below trace back to one sample, sequenced in a study of a mutant IDH1 vaccine in newly diagnosed glioma. The assay was immunoSEQ multiplex PCR, and TCRdb's table has in-frame clones only and misses some. There are about 56,000 clones in the sample; 60% to 80% occur only once, and less than 6.5% lies in the top ten. The time point was: week 47, end of study. Vaccination comprised doses that each held 300 ug of mutant IDH1 20-mer peptide, plus topical imiquimod. Their cognate antigens are unknown. This specimen consisted of PBMCs, obtained from a glioma patient whose treatment included an IDH1 peptide vaccine. These receptor sequences come from a man over 45 with glioma.

This clone turned up a few times. CDR3 residues: CAWNRQTNTEAFF. The DNA for the CDR3 is TGTGCCTGGAATCGGCAGACGAACACTGAAGCTTTCTTT. V and J are TRBV30 and TRBJ1-1, with unresolved D. Germline-derived CDR1 and CDR2 are GTSNPN and SVGIG (reference sequence). The CDR3 contains 13 residues. V was trimmed by 4 bases and J by 1 base, leaving 10 bases between them.

The chain employs TRBV19 and TRBJ1-1; D call uncertain. Trimming pared 3 bases from V and 8 bases from J, leaving 13 bases between. This CDR3 has 13 amino acids. The germline V gene has CDR1 LNHDA and CDR2 SQIVND (reference sequence). DNA of the CDR3: TGTGCCAGTAGTATCGGTGACCGACTAGAAGCTTTCTTT. This codes for CASSIGDRLEAFF.

The V and J genes are TRBV5-6 and TRBJ2-7, with 9 bases lining up with TRBD1. V was clipped by 2 bases and J by 4 bases; unmatched bases: 10. This CDR3 has 16 residues. Per the germline V gene, CDR1 is SGHDT and CDR2 is YYEEEE. The CDR3 sequence is CASSFGTGPSIYEQYF. As DNA, the CDR3 is TGTGCCAGCAGCTTCGGGACAGGGCCTTCGATTTACGAGCAGTACTTC. The full variable domain, its missing parts supplied by reference TRBV5-6 and TRBJ2-7, is DAGVTQSPTHLIKTRGQQVTLRCSPKSGHDTVSWYQQALGQGPQFIFQYYEEEERQRGNFPDRFSGHQFPNYSSELNVNALLLGDSALYLCASSFGTGPSIYEQYFGPGTRLTVT.

The chain recombines TRBV9 with TRBJ1-5, with D perhaps matching TRBD1 (6 bases). Looked up from germline, CDR1 is SGDLS and CDR2 is YYNGEE. Trimming took 3 bases from V and 1 from J, leaving 11 bases between them. This CDR3 region has 15 residues. The CDR3 loop is CASSEAGASNQPQHF. CDR3 nucleotide sequence: TGTGCCAGCAGCGAAGCGGGGGCAAGCAATCAGCCCCAGCATTTT.

The V gene is TRBV7-6, the J gene TRBJ2-3; 7 bases are shared with TRBD2. This CDR3 comprises 14 residues. Germline CDR1 is SGHVS and CDR2 is FNYEAQ. V shed 5 bases and J 1 base; nucleotides not matched to a gene: 3. CDR3 in DNA: TGTGCCAGCAGCGTTCTAGCGGGCACAGATACGCAGTATTTT. Its protein is CASSVLAGTDTQYF. The variable domain in full, completed from reference TRBV7-6 and TRBJ2-3, reads GAGVSQSPRYKVTKRGQDVALRCDPISGHVSLYWYRQALGQGPEFLTYFNYEAQQDKSGLPNDRFSAERPEGSISTLTIQRTEQRDSAMYRCASSVLAGTDTQYFGPGTRLTVL.

In its sample, this clone was seen a few times. This rearrangement joins TRBV16 to TRBJ2-7, with 7 bases identical to TRBD1. CDR1 KGHSY and CDR2 FQNENV come from the germline V gene. CDR3 size: 14 residues. V dropped 4 bases and J dropped 0; count of bases not matched to a gene: 3. CDR3 protein: CASSLAGGSYEQYF. In DNA form, the CDR3 reads TGTGCCAGCAGCCTCGCAGGGGGCTCCTACGAGCAGTACTTC.

The gene calls are TRBV6-6 and TRBJ2-7, with D possibly TRBD1 on 7 matching bases. This CDR3 has 16 amino acids. CDR1 is MNHNY, CDR2 SVGAGI, per germline (reference sequence). Trimming stripped 6 bases from V and 3 bases from J, with 21 bases between. CDR3 region: CASSPGRGQSLYEQYF. The CDR3 coding sequence is TGTGCCAGCAGCCCCGGGCGGGGACAGTCCCTCTACGAGCAGTACTTC.

This clone has more than one count but fewer than ten. The chain has TRBV30 and TRBJ1-4; 9 bases match TRBD1. Germline V lookup: CDR1 GTSNPN, CDR2 SVGIG (reference sequence). The CDR3 length is 14 residues. Trimming at V came to 5 bases and at J to 5 bases, leaving 6 bases not matched to a gene. CDR3 residues: CAWGGQGKNEKLFF. The DNA for the CDR3 is TGTGCCTGGGGCGGACAGGGGAAAAATGAAAAACTGTTTTTT.

V gene TRBV27 combines with J gene TRBJ2-7; TRBD1 aligns across 10 bases. Germline V gene sequence: CDR1 MNHEY, CDR2 SMNVEV (reference sequence). CDR3 size: 15 residues. V lost 3 bases and J lost 3; bases outside the gene matches: 5. CDR3 nucleotides: TGTGCCAGCAGTTTCCAAGGACAGGGGGTCTACGAGCAGTACTTC. Residues: CASSFQGQGVYEQYF.

This clone was picked up a small number of times. The rearrangement joins TRBV5-1 to TRBJ1-1; D uncertain. The germline CDR1 and CDR2 sequences are SGHRS and YFSETQ. Trimming took 0 bases from V and 1 from J, leaving 10 bases between them. The CDR3 consists of 15 residues. The CDR3 bases are TGCGCCAGCAGCTTGGTTAGAGGTTCGAACACTGAAGCTTTCTTT. It yields the protein CASSLVRGSNTEAFF.

This chain joins TRBV18 and TRBJ2-1; 8 bases are shared with TRBD1. The germline V gene has CDR1 KGHSH and CDR2 LQKENI. CDR3 length equals 14 residues. V was pared by 1 base and J by 6 bases, with 2 bases of the junction left unmatched. This chain's CDR3 is CASSPRTGINEQFF. CDR3 DNA sequence: TGTGCCAGCTCACCACGGACAGGGATCAATGAGCAGTTCTTC.

The gene calls are TRBV29-1 and TRBJ2-5; D is perhaps TRBD1 (6 bases). V was shortened by 4 bases and J by 4 bases, with 16 bases between the two germline ends. There are 14 residues in the CDR3. Germline-derived CDR1 and CDR2 are SQVTM and ANQGSEA. CDR3 residues: CSVGRRGTTETQYF. Here the CDR3 DNA reads TGCAGCGTTGGGCGCAGGGGAACTACAGAGACCCAGTACTTC.

The chain is built from TRBV11-2 and TRBJ2-4, with D uncertain. The CDR3 is made up of 18 amino acids. CDR1 is SGHAT and CDR2 is FQNNGV in the germline V gene. Deletions cut 2 bases from V and 0 bases from J, with 17 bases between. CDR3 in amino acids: CASSLSFLGELAKNIQYF. DNA of the CDR3: TGTGCCAGCAGCTTAAGTTTCCTCGGAGAGCTAGCCAAAAACATTCAGTACTTC.